The rows below give T cell receptor beta chains drawn from one sample of a study of cytomegalovirus exposure and HLA in healthy donors. Assay: immunoSEQ multiplex PCR; the TCRdb copy retains only in-frame clones and omits some. The sample yields about 80,000 clones, less than 80% seen once. Material: PBMCs. All receptors come from a human donor in good health. Both conserved end residues are trimmed from each CDR3. Each record gives: V gene, J gene, CDR3 length, CDR3 protein.

v_call: TRBV6-1; j_call: TRBJ2-1; cdr3_length: 13; cdr3_aa: ATRTGDHIQNEQF
v_call: TRBV6-1; j_call: TRBJ1-5; cdr3_length: 13; cdr3_aa: ATLRDRARNQPQH
v_call: TRBV15; j_call: TRBJ2-1; cdr3_length: 13; cdr3_aa: ATSRVSGGANEQF
v_call: TRBV7-2; j_call: TRBJ2-7; cdr3_length: 13; cdr3_aa: ASSLERGGSYEQY
v_call: TRBV6-5; j_call: TRBJ2-5; cdr3_length: 12; cdr3_aa: ATTTRGAQETQY
v_call: TRBV27; j_call: TRBJ1-4; cdr3_length: 12; cdr3_aa: ASRMDRGIGKLF
v_call: TRBV30; j_call: TRBJ1-5; cdr3_length: 11; cdr3_aa: AWSGRDNQPQH
v_call: TRBV5-1; j_call: TRBJ1-2; cdr3_length: 16; cdr3_aa: ASSWSGEGQTLDYGYT
v_call: TRBV5-6; j_call: TRBJ1-2; cdr3_length: 12; cdr3_aa: ASSSREAVYGYP
v_call: TRBV19; j_call: TRBJ2-1; cdr3_length: 13; cdr3_aa: ASSPDGGAYNEQF
v_call: TRBV7-8; j_call: TRBJ1-2; cdr3_length: 14; cdr3_aa: ASSLGQGNVNYGYT
v_call: TRBV7-9; j_call: TRBJ2-5; cdr3_length: 14; cdr3_aa: ASSLRLAGGQETQY
v_call: TRBV4-1; j_call: TRBJ1-4; cdr3_length: 12; cdr3_aa: ASSHKSLNEKLF
v_call: TRBV5-6; j_call: TRBJ1-2; cdr3_length: 11; cdr3_aa: ASSSGQLYGYT
v_call: TRBV5-4; j_call: TRBJ1-4; cdr3_length: 11; cdr3_aa: ASSGQANEKLF
v_call: TRBV15; j_call: TRBJ1-2; cdr3_length: 11; cdr3_aa: ATSRDQGDGYT
v_call: TRBV10-1; j_call: TRBJ2-3; cdr3_length: 14; cdr3_aa: ASSDLETSGGGTQY
v_call: TRBV6-5; j_call: TRBJ2-1; cdr3_length: 11; cdr3_aa: ASSEYRGREQF
v_call: TRBV4-1; j_call: TRBJ1-5; cdr3_length: 13; cdr3_aa: ASSQFTGGNQPQN
v_call: TRBV5-6; j_call: TRBJ1-2; cdr3_length: 11; cdr3_aa: ASSLEGNYGYT
v_call: TRBV27; j_call: TRBJ2-1; cdr3_length: 9; cdr3_aa: ASSEGGEQF
v_call: TRBV20-1; j_call: TRBJ1-2; cdr3_length: 9; cdr3_aa: SASTGYGYT
v_call: TRBV6-5; j_call: TRBJ1-1; cdr3_length: 12; cdr3_aa: ASSYSEGAGEAF
v_call: TRBV20-1; j_call: TRBJ1-1; cdr3_length: 9; cdr3_aa: SARSPGGAF
v_call: TRBV28; j_call: TRBJ1-1; cdr3_length: 12; cdr3_aa: ASSPGLPTTEAF
v_call: TRBV20-1; j_call: TRBJ1-1; cdr3_length: 9; cdr3_aa: SASMNTEAF
v_call: TRBV5-8; j_call: TRBJ2-7; cdr3_length: 12; cdr3_aa: ASSRPGRSGEQY
v_call: TRBV6-1; j_call: TRBJ1-5; cdr3_length: 13; cdr3_aa: ASSEAGTGGQPQH
v_call: TRBV4-1; j_call: TRBJ1-6; cdr3_length: 15; cdr3_aa: ASSQEGAERTNSPLH
v_call: TRBV5-1; j_call: TRBJ2-7; cdr3_length: 12; cdr3_aa: ASSLEGSGYEQY
v_call: TRBV7-6; j_call: TRBJ2-1; cdr3_length: 12; cdr3_aa: ASSLRGGANEQF